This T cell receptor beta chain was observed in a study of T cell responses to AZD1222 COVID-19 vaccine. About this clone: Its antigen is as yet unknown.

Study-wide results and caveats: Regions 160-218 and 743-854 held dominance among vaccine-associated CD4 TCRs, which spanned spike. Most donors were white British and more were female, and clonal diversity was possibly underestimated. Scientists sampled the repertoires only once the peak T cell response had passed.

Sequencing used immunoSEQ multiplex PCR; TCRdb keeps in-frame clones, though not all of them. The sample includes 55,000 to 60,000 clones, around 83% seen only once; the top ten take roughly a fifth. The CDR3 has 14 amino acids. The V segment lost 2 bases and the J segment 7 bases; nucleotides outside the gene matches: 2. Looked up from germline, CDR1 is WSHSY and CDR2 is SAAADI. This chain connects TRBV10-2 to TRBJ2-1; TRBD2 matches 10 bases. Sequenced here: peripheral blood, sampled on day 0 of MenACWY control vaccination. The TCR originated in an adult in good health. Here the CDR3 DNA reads TGCGCCAGCAGTGAGAGCGGGAGGGGGAATGAGCAGTTCTTC. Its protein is CASSESGRGNEQFF.